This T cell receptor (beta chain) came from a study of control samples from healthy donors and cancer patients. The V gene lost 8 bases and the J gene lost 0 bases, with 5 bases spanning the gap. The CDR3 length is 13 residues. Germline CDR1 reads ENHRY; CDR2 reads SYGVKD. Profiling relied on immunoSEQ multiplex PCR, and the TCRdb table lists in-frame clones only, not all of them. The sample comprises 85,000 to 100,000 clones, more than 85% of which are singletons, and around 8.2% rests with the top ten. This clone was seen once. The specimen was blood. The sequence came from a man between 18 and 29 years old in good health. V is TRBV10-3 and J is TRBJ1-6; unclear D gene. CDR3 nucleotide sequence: TGTGCCATCTCGAGCTCCTATAATTCACCCCTCCACTTT. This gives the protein CAISSSYNSPLHF.